One and the same sample provided the 15 T cell receptor beta chains below, sequenced in a study of cytomegalovirus exposure and HLA in healthy donors. 13 Jbeta primers and 60 Vbeta primers were used for the PCR. Profiling relied on immunoSEQ multiplex PCR, and the TCRdb table lists in-frame clones only, not all of them. Of nearly 80,000 clones detected, roughly three quarters appear once; the ten largest clones hold 20% to 25%. The sequencing input was PBMCs. The receptors originated from a woman aged 40 to 50 in good health and CMV-seropositive.

The rearrangement links TRBV29-1 to TRBJ1-1; maybe TRBD1 (6 bases). Trimming stripped 6 bases from V and 9 bases from J, with 17 bases between. This CDR3 has 12 residues. Germline V gives CDR1 SQVTM, CDR2 ANQGSEA. In DNA form, the CDR3 reads TGCAGCGTGGCGGGCCGGACAGTTCAAGCTTTCTTT. Translated: CSVAGRTVQAFF.

This chain joins TRBV30 and TRBJ2-3, with no clear D. This CDR3 contains 13 residues. The germline V and J ends were trimmed by 0 bases and 5 bases, with 9 bases remaining between them. CDR1 and CDR2 (germline): GTSNPN, SVGIG (reference sequence). Written as DNA, the CDR3 is TGTGCCTGGAGTGTGTGGTCGGTAGATACGCAGTATTTT. Its protein product is CAWSVWSVDTQYF.

The V call is TRBV5-6, the J call TRBJ1-1, with D possibly TRBD1 on 5 matching bases. The germline V gene encodes CDR1 SGHDT and CDR2 YYEEEE. CDR3 length equals 15 residues. Trimming took 0 bases from V and 5 from J, leaving 14 bases between them. This CDR3 reads CASSLGPGVGTEAFF. The DNA for the CDR3 is TGTGCCAGCAGCTTGGGCCCGGGGGTTGGGACTGAAGCTTTCTTT. The full variable domain, its missing parts supplied by reference TRBV5-6 and TRBJ1-1, is DAGVTQSPTHLIKTRGQQVTLRCSPKSGHDTVSWYQQALGQGPQFIFQYYEEEERQRGNFPDRFSGHQFPNYSSELNVNALLLGDSALYLCASSLGPGVGTEAFFGQGTRLTVV.

The CDR3 region is CAWSQTSKLAGGTNEQFF. CDR3 coding DNA: TGTGCCTGGAGTCAAACCAGCAAACTAGCGGGAGGGACCAATGAGCAGTTCTTC. The rearrangement joins TRBV30 to TRBJ2-1, with 13 bases that match TRBD2. The germline CDR1 and CDR2 sequences are GTSNPN and SVGIG (reference sequence). V lost 2 bases to trimming and J lost 6 bases; unmatched junction nucleotides: 13. The CDR3 extends over 18 amino acids.

The genes are TRBV5-4 and TRBJ1-3; 9 bases are a match to TRBD1. Germline V gene sequence: CDR1 SGHNT, CDR2 YYREEE (reference sequence). The CDR3 is 18 amino acids. V trimming: 0 bases; J trimming: 2 bases; junction bases outside the gene matches: 9. DNA for the CDR3: TGTGCCAGCAGCTTGGGGGGAACGGGACAGGGACCTGGAAACACCATATATTTT. Translating gives CASSLGGTGQGPGNTIYF.

The chain has TRBV5-6 and TRBJ2-6; possibly TRBD1 for D (5 bases). Germline V lookup: CDR1 SGHDT, CDR2 YYEEEE. Trimming took off 4 bases at V and 2 bases at J, with 16 bases between the two ends. The CDR3 loop spans 17 amino acids. The CDR3 loop reads CASSILHRITGANVLTF. The DNA of the CDR3 is TGTGCCAGCAGCATATTACACAGGATCACTGGGGCCAACGTCCTGACTTTC.

This CDR3 reads CASSLSGSGYTF. In DNA form, the CDR3 reads TGTGCCAGCAGTTTATCTGGTAGTGGCTACACCTTC. The chain carries TRBV27 and TRBJ1-2; D unresolved. The CDR3 extends over 12 amino acids. Germline CDR1 is MNHEY and CDR2 is SMNVEV (reference sequence). V was shortened by 0 bases and J by 7 bases, with 6 bases between the two germline ends.

This clone showed up just a few times. This rearrangement joins TRBV19 to TRBJ1-5; D might be TRBD1 (6 bases). V dropped 8 bases and J dropped 0 bases, with 11 bases sitting between them. Per germline, CDR1 LNHDA and CDR2 SQIVND (reference sequence). This CDR3 is 14 amino acids long. As DNA, the CDR3 is TGTGCCAGTGGGGTGACAGGTAGCAATCAGCCCCAGCATTTT. Translation: CASGVTGSNQPQHF.

The rearrangement joins TRBV19 to TRBJ1-1; 7 bases align to TRBD1. The germline gives CDR1 LNHDA, CDR2 SQIVND (reference sequence). The V segment lost 1 base and the J segment 1 base; nucleotides outside the gene matches: 0. This CDR3 has 14 residues. The CDR3 reads CASSIGQGNTEAFF. The CDR3 DNA sequence: TGTGCCAGTAGTATAGGACAGGGGAACACTGAAGCTTTCTTT. Combining the CDR3 with reference TRBV19 and TRBJ1-1 gives the whole variable domain DGGITQSPKYLFRKEGQNVTLSCEQNLNHDAMYWYRQDPGQGLRLIYYSQIVNDFQKGDIAEGYSVSREKKESFPLTVTSAQKNPTAFYLCASSIGQGNTEAFFGQGTRLTVV.

The V gene is TRBV25-1, the J gene TRBJ1-2, with no clear D. V was clipped by 1 base and J by 4 bases, with 7 bases between them. The CDR3 length is 13 residues. In germline, CDR1 is MGHDK, CDR2 SYGVNS. The CDR3 region has the DNA TGTGCCAGCAGTGAATTTAACAGCTATGGCTACACCTTC. This codes for CASSEFNSYGYTF.

The rearrangement uses TRBV5-4 and TRBJ2-2; 7 bases are shared with TRBD2. This CDR3 has 17 amino acids. CDR1 is SGHNT, CDR2 YYREEE, per germline (reference sequence). The J segment lost 0 bases and the V segment lost 4 bases, leaving 9 bases of the junction unmatched. CDR3 bases: TGTGCCAGCAGCCGACTTACTAGCGCCTCGAACACCGGGGAGCTGTTTTTT. Translation gives CASSRLTSASNTGELFF.

The rearrangement uses TRBV27 and TRBJ1-1; 10 positions match TRBD1. J lost 7 bases, V lost 5 bases, and 19 bases had no gene match. This CDR3 contains 18 residues. The V gene's germline CDR1 is MNHEY and CDR2 SMNVEV (reference sequence). DNA of the CDR3: TGTGCCAGCAGTCCCGGCTGGGGACAGGGGAGGGGAGCTATTGAAGCTTTCTTT. Translation gives CASSPGWGQGRGAIEAFF.

V gene TRBV10-2 combines with J gene TRBJ2-3; D not certain. The CDR3 spans 13 residues. Trimming removed 7 bases from V and 0 bases from J, with 8 bases in between. In germline, CDR1 is WSHSY, CDR2 SAAADI. In DNA, the CDR3 is TGCGCCAGCAAGATTACTAGCACAGATACGCAGTATTTT. This codes for CASKITSTDTQYF.

The chain uses TRBV6-5 and TRBJ1-2; TRBD1 agrees at 10 bases. Germline V CDR1 and CDR2: MNHEY, SVGAGI. This CDR3 has 13 amino acids. The junction had 3 bases not matched to a gene; V was cut back by 3 bases and J by 8 bases. CDR3: CASSYGTGEGYTF. The CDR3 coding sequence is TGTGCCAGCAGTTATGGGACAGGGGAAGGCTACACCTTC.

This chain connects TRBV11-3 to TRBJ2-1; 12 positions match TRBD2. This CDR3 is 16 amino acids long. V shed 2 bases and J 6 bases; nucleotides not matched to a gene: 5. Germline lookup yields CDR1 SGHNT and CDR2 YENEEA. This CDR3 is CASSLTTSGGLNEQFF. The CDR3 DNA reads TGTGCCAGCAGCTTAACGACTAGCGGGGGCCTCAATGAGCAGTTCTTC.